This TCR beta chain derives from a study of T cell repertoires in cytomegalovirus infection. A few counts support this clonotype. What it binds is not known. In TCRdb, the reads were re-called with MiXCR into one record per CDR3 protein. In the table there are roughly 990,000 distinct CDR3 sequences, around 30% of which are singletons. Germline CDR1 reads ENHRY; CDR2 reads SYGVKD. The CDR3 sequence is 16 residues long. The junction had 9 bases not matched to a gene; V was cut back by 6 bases and J by 0 bases. This chain connects TRBV10-3 to TRBJ2-3; 7 bases are shared with TRBD1. The specimen comprised cultured CD8+ T cells from PBMCs, sampled from culture after CMV antigen stimulation. This clonotype originated in a human donor in good health (CMV status not recorded). Some clones in this sample may be carry-over from other donors' samples. CDR3 protein: CAIRVRQGTSTDTQYF. CDR3 DNA: TGTGCCATCAGGGTAAGACAGGGAACTAGCACAGATACGCAGTATTTT.